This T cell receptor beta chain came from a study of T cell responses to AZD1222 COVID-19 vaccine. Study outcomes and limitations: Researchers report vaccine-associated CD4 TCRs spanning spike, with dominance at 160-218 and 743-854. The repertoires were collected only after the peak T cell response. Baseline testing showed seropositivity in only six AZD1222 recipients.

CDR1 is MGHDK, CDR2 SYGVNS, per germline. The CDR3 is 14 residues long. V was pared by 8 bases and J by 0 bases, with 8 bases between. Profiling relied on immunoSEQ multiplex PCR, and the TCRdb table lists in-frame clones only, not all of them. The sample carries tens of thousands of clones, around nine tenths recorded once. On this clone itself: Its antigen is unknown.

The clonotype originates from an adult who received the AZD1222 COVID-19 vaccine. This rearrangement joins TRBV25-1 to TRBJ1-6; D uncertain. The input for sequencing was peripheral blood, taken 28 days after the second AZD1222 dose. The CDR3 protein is CASRQSSYNSPLHF. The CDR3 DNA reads TGTGCCAGCCGGCAGAGCTCCTATAATTCACCCCTCCACTTT.